What follows describes a single TCR beta chain. The CDR3 extends over 16 amino acids. Germline V CDR1 and CDR2: SGHVS, FQNEAQ. The trim removed 5 bases at V and 2 bases at J, leaving 9 bases unmatched. Assay used: immunoSEQ multiplex PCR; TCRdb lists only in-frame clones, some missing. The sample yields more than 45,000 clones, 92% seen once. The entry originates in a study of T cell changes during pregnancy in multiple sclerosis. The receptor was derived from a female donor with multiple sclerosis, enrolled in a pregnancy study. The rearrangement joins TRBV7-8 to TRBJ2-3; 8 nucleotides match TRBD2. Sequencing used CD4+ T cells from peripheral blood mononuclear cells, obtained after pregnancy. This chain's CDR3 is CASSPTASGFTDTQYF. The CDR3 region has the DNA TGTGCCAGCAGCCCGACGGCTAGCGGGTTCACAGATACGCAGTATTTT.